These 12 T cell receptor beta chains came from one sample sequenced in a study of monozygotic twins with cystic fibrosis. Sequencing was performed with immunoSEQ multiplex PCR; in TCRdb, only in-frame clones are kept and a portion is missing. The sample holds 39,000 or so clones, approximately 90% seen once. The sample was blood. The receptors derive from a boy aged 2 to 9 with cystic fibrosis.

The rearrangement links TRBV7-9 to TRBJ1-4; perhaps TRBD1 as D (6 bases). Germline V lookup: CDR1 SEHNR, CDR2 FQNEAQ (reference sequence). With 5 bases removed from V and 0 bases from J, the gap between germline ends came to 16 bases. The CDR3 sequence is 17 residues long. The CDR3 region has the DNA TGTGCCAGCAGCGTGACAGGTAGCATGGCAACTAATGAAAAACTGTTTTTT. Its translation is CASSVTGSMATNEKLFF.

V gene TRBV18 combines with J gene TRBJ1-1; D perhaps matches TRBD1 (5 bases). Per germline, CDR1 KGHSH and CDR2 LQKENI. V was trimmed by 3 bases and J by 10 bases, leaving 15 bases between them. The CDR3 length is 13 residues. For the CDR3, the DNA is TGTGCCAGCTCACCCGGGACGGAGGAGCGAGCTTTCTTT. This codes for CASSPGTEERAFF.

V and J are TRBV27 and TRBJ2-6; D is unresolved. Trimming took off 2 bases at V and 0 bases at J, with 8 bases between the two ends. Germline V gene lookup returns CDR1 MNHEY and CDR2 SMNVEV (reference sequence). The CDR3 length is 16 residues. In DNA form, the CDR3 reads TGTGCCAGCAGTTTAATTGCTAGCTCTGGGGCCAACGTCCTGACTTTC. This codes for CASSLIASSGANVLTF.

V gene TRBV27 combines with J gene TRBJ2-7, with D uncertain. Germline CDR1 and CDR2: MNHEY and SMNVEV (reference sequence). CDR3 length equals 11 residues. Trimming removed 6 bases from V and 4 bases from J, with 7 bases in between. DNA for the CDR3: TGTGCCAGCAGGTCGGGTTACGAGCAGTACTTC. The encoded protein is CASRSGYEQYF.

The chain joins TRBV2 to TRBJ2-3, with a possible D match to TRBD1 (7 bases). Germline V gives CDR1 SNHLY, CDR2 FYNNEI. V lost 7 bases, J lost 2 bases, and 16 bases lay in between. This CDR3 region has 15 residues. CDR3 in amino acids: CASKDRTTNTDTQYF. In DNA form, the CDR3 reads TGTGCCAGCAAGGACAGGACTACTAACACAGATACGCAGTATTTT.

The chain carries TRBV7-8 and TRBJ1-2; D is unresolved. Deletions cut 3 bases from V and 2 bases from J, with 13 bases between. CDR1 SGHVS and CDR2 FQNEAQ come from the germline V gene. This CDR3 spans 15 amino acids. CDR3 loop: CASSFRAEKNYGYTF. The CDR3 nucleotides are TGTGCCAGCAGCTTCCGGGCAGAAAAAAACTATGGCTACACCTTC.

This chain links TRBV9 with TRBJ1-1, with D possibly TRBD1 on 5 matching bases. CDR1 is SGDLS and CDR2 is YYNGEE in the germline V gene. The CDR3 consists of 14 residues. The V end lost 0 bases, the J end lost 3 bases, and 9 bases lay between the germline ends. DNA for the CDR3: TGTGCCAGCAGCGTAGGGGGGGTTGACACTGAAGCTTTCTTT. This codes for CASSVGGVDTEAFF.

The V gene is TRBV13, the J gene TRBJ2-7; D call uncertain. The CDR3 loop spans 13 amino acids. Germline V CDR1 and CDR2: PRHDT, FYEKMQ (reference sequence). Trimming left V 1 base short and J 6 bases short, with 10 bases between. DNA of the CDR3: TGTGCCAGCAGCTTAGCGCACAGTAGCGAGCAGTACTTC. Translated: CASSLAHSSEQYF.

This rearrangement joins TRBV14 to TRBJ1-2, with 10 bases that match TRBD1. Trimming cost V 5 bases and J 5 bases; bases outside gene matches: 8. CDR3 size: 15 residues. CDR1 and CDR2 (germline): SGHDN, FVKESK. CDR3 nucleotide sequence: TGTGCCAGCAGCTACCGGGACAGGGGAGAATATGGCTACACCTTC. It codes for CASSYRDRGEYGYTF. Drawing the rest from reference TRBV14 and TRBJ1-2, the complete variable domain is EAGVTQFPSHSVIEKGQTVTLRCDPISGHDNLYWYRRVMGKEIKFLLHFVKESKQDESGMPNNRFLAERTGGTYSTLKVQPAELEDSGVYFCASSYRDRGEYGYTFGSGTRLTVV.

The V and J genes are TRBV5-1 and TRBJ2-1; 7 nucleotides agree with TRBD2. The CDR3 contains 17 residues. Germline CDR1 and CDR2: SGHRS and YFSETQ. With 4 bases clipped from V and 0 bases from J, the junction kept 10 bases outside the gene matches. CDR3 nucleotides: TGCGCCAGCAGCGTGACCGGCGGGGGTAGCTCCTACAATGAGCAGTTCTTC. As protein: CASSVTGGGSSYNEQFF.

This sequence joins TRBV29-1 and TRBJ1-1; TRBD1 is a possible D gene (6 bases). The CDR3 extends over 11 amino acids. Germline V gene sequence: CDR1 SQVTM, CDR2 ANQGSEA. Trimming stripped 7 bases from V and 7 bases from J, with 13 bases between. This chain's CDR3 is CSDGRGGEAFF. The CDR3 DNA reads TGCAGCGACGGAAGGGGGGGTGAAGCTTTCTTT.

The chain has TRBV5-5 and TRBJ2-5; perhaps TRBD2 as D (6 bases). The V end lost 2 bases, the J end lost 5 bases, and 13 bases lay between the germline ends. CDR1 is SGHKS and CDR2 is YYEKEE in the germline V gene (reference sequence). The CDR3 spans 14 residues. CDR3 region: CASSFGGAGETQYF. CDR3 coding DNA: TGTGCCAGCAGCTTCGGAGGGGCGGGTGAGACCCAGTACTTC.